The 7 T cell receptor beta chains given below trace back to one sample, sequenced in a study of beta chain features in type 1 diabetes. No cognate antigen is known for these TCRs. Study-level points and caveats: In all four CD4+ subsets, TCRB CDR3 length was significantly, moderately reduced in type 1 diabetes.

The isolated RNA, all of it, was reverse transcribed, so expressed TCRB transcripts were what got sequenced. Sequencing used immunoSEQ multiplex PCR; TCRdb keeps in-frame clones, though not all of them. This table has 120,000 or so clones, roughly 17% appearing once. Sequenced input: central memory CD4+ T cells from blood. These receptors originate from a man between 18 and 35 years old with type 1 diabetes.

This rearrangement joins TRBV29-1 to TRBJ1-2; weak D call: TRBD1 (5 bases). From germline, CDR1 is SQVTM and CDR2 ANQGSEA. The CDR3 has 14 amino acids. V was trimmed by 4 bases and J by 4 bases, leaving 16 bases between them. The CDR3 sequence is CSVAPGLGFYGYTF. CDR3 DNA: TGCAGCGTTGCCCCGGGGCTGGGGTTCTATGGCTACACCTTC. The complete variable domain, with remaining parts taken from reference TRBV29-1 and TRBJ1-2, reads SAVISQKPSRDICQRGTSLTIQCQVDSQVTMMFWYRQQPGQSLTLIATANQGSEATYESGFVIDKFPISRPNLTFSTLTVSNMSPEDSSIYLCSVAPGLGFYGYTFGSGTRLTVV.

The V gene is TRBV19, the J gene TRBJ2-3; D gene unclear. V shed 4 bases and J shed 4 bases, with 12 bases lying between them. CDR1 is LNHDA and CDR2 is SQIVND in the germline V gene (reference sequence). The CDR3 length is 14 residues. DNA for the CDR3: TGTGCCAGTAGTACCGGAGAAGGGCCAGATACGCAGTATTTT. This sequence encodes CASSTGEGPDTQYF.

The gene calls are TRBV5-1 and TRBJ2-7; D may be TRBD2 (5 bases). Between the trimmed V and J ends, which lost 4 bases and 0 bases, there was a span of 20 bases. Germline V CDR1 and CDR2: SGHRS, YFSETQ. This CDR3 region has 17 residues. Here the CDR3 DNA reads TGCGCCAGCAGCCCTCCCGGGAAGGGCCTAAGCTCCTACGAGCAGTACTTC. This gives the protein CASSPPGKGLSSYEQYF.

This chain connects TRBV4-3 to TRBJ1-2, with D possibly matching TRBD1 (6 bases). Germline-derived CDR1 and CDR2 are LGHNA and YSLEER. The CDR3 has 16 amino acids. V was trimmed by 4 bases and J by 2 bases, leaving 17 bases between them. CDR3 nucleotides: TGCGCCAGCAGCCGCACCCGGGTTGGGGGCAACTATGGCTACACCTTC. Encoded protein: CASSRTRVGGNYGYTF.

The V call is TRBV6-1, the J call TRBJ1-5; TRBD1 matches at 9 bases. The CDR3 totals 16 residues. Per the germline V gene, CDR1 is MNHNS and CDR2 is SASEGT. With 2 bases clipped from V and 5 bases from J, the junction kept 7 bases outside the gene matches. The CDR3 DNA follows: TGTGCCAGCAGTGAATATGGACAGGGGATGGATCAGCCCCAGCATTTT. This gives the protein CASSEYGQGMDQPQHF.

This clone appeared a few times. The chain couples TRBV4-2 to TRBJ2-1; 8 bases align to TRBD2. This CDR3 contains 16 residues. The V gene end was trimmed by 0 bases and the J gene end by 3 bases; junction bases not matched to a gene: 4. Germline CDR1 and CDR2: LGHNA and YNFKEQ. The CDR3 sequence is CASSQEGRGDYNEQFF. The CDR3 nucleotides are TGTGCCAGCAGCCAAGAAGGGCGGGGGGACTACAATGAGCAGTTCTTC.

V is TRBV30 and J is TRBJ1-1; 7 bases agree with TRBD1. CDR3 length equals 13 residues. CDR1 is GTSNPN and CDR2 is SVGIG in the germline V gene (reference sequence). J gave up 7 bases and V 0 bases, and 5 bases lay outside the gene matches. The CDR3 DNA sequence: TGTGCCTGGAGTGTAACAGGGGCCTTTGAAGCTTTCTTT. This codes for CAWSVTGAFEAFF.